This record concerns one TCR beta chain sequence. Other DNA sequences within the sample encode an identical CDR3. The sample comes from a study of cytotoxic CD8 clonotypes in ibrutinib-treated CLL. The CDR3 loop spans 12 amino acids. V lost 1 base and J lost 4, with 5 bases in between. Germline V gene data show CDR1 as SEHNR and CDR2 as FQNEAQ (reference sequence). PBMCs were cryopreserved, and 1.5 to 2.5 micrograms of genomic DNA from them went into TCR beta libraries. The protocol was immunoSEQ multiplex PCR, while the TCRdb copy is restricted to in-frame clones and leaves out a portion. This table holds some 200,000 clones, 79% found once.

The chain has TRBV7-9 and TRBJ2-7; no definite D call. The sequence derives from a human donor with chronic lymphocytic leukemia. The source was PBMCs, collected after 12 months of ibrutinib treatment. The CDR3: CASSLVGYEQYF. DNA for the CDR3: TGTGCCAGCAGCTTAGTGGGGTACGAGCAGTACTTC.